This T cell receptor (beta chain) emerged from a study of post-analysis software for immune sequencing data. Overall study results and limits: Included in a set of four or five TRBV segments more frequent in patients than controls were TRBV5-6, TRBV5-1 and TRBV20-1.

This clonotype showed up just a few times. Its matching antigen is unknown. Unique molecular identifiers had been added to the TCR beta cDNA libraries. TCRdb itself ran the PCR reads through MiXCR, one entry per CDR3 protein. The data show some 800,000 distinct CDR3 sequences, with around 45% seen just once and approximately 5% held by the top ten. The V end was cut by 0 bases, the J end by 1 base, with 6 bases between. CDR1 and CDR2 (germline): ENHRY, SYGVKD. This CDR3 comprises 14 residues. Sequencing was performed on blood. The rearrangement uses TRBV10-3 and TRBJ1-2, with D hard to call. The TCR was taken from a girl between 5 and 17 years old with multiple sclerosis. The CDR3 loop is CAISESGSNYGYTF. The CDR3 DNA follows: TGTGCCATCAGTGAGTCAGGCAGTAACTATGGCTACACCTTC.